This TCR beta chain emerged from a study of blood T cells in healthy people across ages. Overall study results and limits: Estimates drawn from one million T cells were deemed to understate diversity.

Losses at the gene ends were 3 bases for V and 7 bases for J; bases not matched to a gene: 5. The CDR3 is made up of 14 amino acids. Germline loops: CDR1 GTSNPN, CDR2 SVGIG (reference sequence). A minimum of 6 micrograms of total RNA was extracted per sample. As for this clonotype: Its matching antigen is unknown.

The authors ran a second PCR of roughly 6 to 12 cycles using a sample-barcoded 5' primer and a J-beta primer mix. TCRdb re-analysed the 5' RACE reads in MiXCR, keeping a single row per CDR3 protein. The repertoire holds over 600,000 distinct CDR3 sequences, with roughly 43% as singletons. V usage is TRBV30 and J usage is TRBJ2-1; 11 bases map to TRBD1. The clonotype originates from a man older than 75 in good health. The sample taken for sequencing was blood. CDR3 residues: CAWSSDRGRNEQFF. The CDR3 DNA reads TGTGCCTGGAGCTCGGACAGGGGGCGAAATGAGCAGTTCTTC.